This paragraph covers one T cell receptor (beta chain) sequence. Antigen unknown. Exclusion applied to patients with autoimmune disease history or systemic immunosuppression. This entry is derived from a study of OX40 agonist ivuxolimab in advanced cancers. In the study overall: Allowance was made for prior anti-PD-1, anti-PD-L1 or anti-CTLA-4 therapy, and around 44% had some. Three patients had partial responses: one hepatocellular carcinoma, two cutaneous melanoma. Study findings and constraints: Among T cells, CD8+ cells averaged more expanded clones than CD4+ cells.

Generated by immunoSEQ multiplex PCR, the TCRdb table keeps only in-frame clones and is missing some. The sample has around 70,000 clones, approximately 89% seen once. Germline loops: CDR1 KGHSH, CDR2 LQKENI. The CDR3 length is 16 residues. The ends were cut back, 0 bases at V and 0 bases at J, with 9 bases in the middle. The receptor was derived from an adult with an advanced solid tumor such as melanoma, head and neck, liver or kidney cancer. Source: CD4+ or CD8+ T cells sorted from blood, taken in a trial of the OX40 agonist ivuxolimab. The chain has TRBV18 and TRBJ1-5; weak D call: TRBD1 (5 bases). The CDR3 nucleotides are TGTGCCAGCTCACCACCCGGACAAAATAGCAATCAGCCCCAGCATTTT. Translation: CASSPPGQNSNQPQHF.